This entry is about one T cell receptor (beta chain). As handled by the study authors: Amplifying reference gene primers gave estimates of nucleated cell counts. Repertoires were generated with immunoSEQ multiplex PCR, while TCRdb's copy carries only in-frame clones and drops some. The DNA was the basis for D and trimming; V, J and clone size are from that table. In the table there are 58,000 or so clones, 80% to 90% of which are singletons. The data are from a study of blood T cell repertoires in COVID-19. Looking at the study overall: Samples taken during acute and convalescent COVID-19 were collected in the United States, Italy and Spain.

The CDR3 consists of 15 residues. V lost 7 bases to trimming and J lost 4 bases; unmatched junction nucleotides: 5. Germline V gene lookup returns CDR1 MNHEY and CDR2 SVGAGI. The V gene is TRBV6-5, the J gene TRBJ2-3; 13 positions match TRBD2. The specimen was peripheral blood. This TCR derives from a woman aged 70-85 years with active COVID-19. The CDR3 reads CASNGLAGESDTQYF. In DNA form, the CDR3 reads TGTGCCAGCAACGGACTAGCGGGAGAGTCAGATACGCAGTATTTT.